These 27 T cell receptor beta chains were sequenced from one sample in a study of regulatory T cells in long-lasting Graves disease. Described time point: newly diagnosed GD, antithyroid drugs for less than 3 months. RNA extracted from PBMCs served as the sequencing template. Construction of the TCR beta libraries employed iRepertoire HTBI primers in conjunction with Arm-PCR of CDR3 regions. A single record per CDR3 protein comes from TCRdb applying MiXCR to the multiplex PCR reads. This repertoire shows 300,000 to 400,000 distinct CDR3 sequences, 15% found once; its top ten account for about 20%. Sequencing used peripheral blood mononuclear cells (PBMCs), obtained at new diagnosis, from a patient treated with antithyroid drugs. Every receptor here comes from a female donor with Graves disease.

This clonotype was recorded at least ten times. The chain employs TRBV28 and TRBJ2-2; TRBD1 matches at 8 bases. Germline V gives CDR1 MDHEN, CDR2 SYDVKM. J was trimmed by 6 bases and V by 2 bases; bases with no gene match: 5. There are 15 residues in the CDR3. The CDR3: CASSLISGGPGELFF. In DNA form, the CDR3 reads TGTGCCAGCAGTTTAATCTCAGGGGGCCCCGGGGAGCTGTTTTTT.

This clonotype came up many times. The genes are TRBV12-3 or TRBV12-4 and TRBJ2-1; D gene uncertain. The CDR3 extends over 12 amino acids. V lost 3 bases and J lost 8, with 8 bases in between. This chain's CDR3 is CASSFSVDEQFF. CDR3 bases: TGTGCCAGCAGTTTCTCCGTCGATGAGCAGTTCTTC.

In this sample, this clonotype turned up a few times. A read error may produce the germline difference seen at one junction end. The V call is TRBV3-1, the J call TRBJ2-5; 11 bases match TRBD2. Germline V gene lookup returns CDR1 LGHDT and CDR2 YNNKEL (reference sequence). The CDR3 is made up of 15 amino acids. This CDR3 is CASSSGGADQEIQYF. The CDR3, as DNA: TGTGCCAGCAGTAGCGGGGGGGCCGACCAAGAGATCCAGTACTTC.

V and J are TRBV6-1 and TRBJ1-5; 9 bases match TRBD1. J gave up 3 bases and V 4 bases, and 13 bases lay outside the gene matches. The CDR3 consists of 18 residues. Germline CDR1 and CDR2: MNHNS and SASEGT. The CDR3 reads CASSVPLGTGTINQPQHF. CDR3 coding DNA: TGTGCCAGCAGTGTTCCTCTCGGGACAGGGACGATCAATCAGCCCCAGCATTTT.

This clonotype was counted many times. The CDR3 sequence is CSATRPNSYNSPLHF. The DNA of the CDR3 is TGCAGTGCTACTCGCCCGAATTCCTATAATTCACCCCTCCACTTT. This chain joins TRBV20-1 and TRBJ1-6; no firm D call. Trimming stripped 4 bases from V and 1 base from J, with 11 bases between. The CDR3 covers 15 residues. Germline V gene sequence: CDR1 DFQATT, CDR2 SNEGSKA (reference sequence).

This clonotype was observed many times. CDR3: CASSPPDRGRPLPQYF. The CDR3 DNA is TGTGCCAGCAGTCCCCCGGACAGGGGGCGTCCCTTACCGCAGTATTTT. This chain joins TRBV7-9 and TRBJ2-3; TRBD1 matches at 11 bases. V shed 6 bases and J 10 bases; nucleotides not matched to a gene: 15. Germline V gene data show CDR1 as SEHNR and CDR2 as FQNEAQ (reference sequence). The CDR3 has 16 residues.

This clonotype was detected many times. The CDR3 coding sequence is TGTGCCAGCAGCCACCCTGGCGGTACCGCAACTAATGAAAAACTGTTTTTT. It yields the protein CASSHPGGTATNEKLFF. J is TRBJ1-4 and V is TRBV4-2; D call uncertain. CDR3 length: 17 residues. From germline, CDR1 is LGHNA and CDR2 YNFKEQ. Trimming left V 3 bases short and J 0 bases short, with 14 bases between.

This clonotype was observed at least ten times. The chain couples TRBV3-1 to TRBJ1-3, with D uncertain. CDR1 is LGHDT, CDR2 YNNKEL, per germline (reference sequence). V dropped 4 bases and J dropped 0 bases, with 10 bases sitting between them. The CDR3 contains 15 residues. CDR3 bases: TGTGCCAGCAGCCTCCGTCGTGACTCTGGAAACACCATATATTTT. It encodes CASSLRRDSGNTIYF.

V usage is TRBV19 and J usage is TRBJ2-6, with 7 nucleotides matching TRBD2. Trimming cost V 5 bases and J 0 bases; bases outside gene matches: 7. The CDR3 covers 17 residues. Germline CDR1 LNHDA, CDR2 SQIVND (reference sequence). The CDR3 DNA reads as TGTGCCAGTAGTTTGATTAGCGGGCTCTCTGGGGCCAACGTCCTGACTTTC. Protein: CASSLISGLSGANVLTF.

This clonotype was observed many times. The chain joins TRBV11-2 to TRBJ1-4; no firm D call. This CDR3 is built from 15 residues. Trimming took 5 bases from V and 8 from J, leaving 18 bases between them. Looked up from germline, CDR1 is SGHAT and CDR2 is FQNNGV. CDR3 region: CASSTDFSTEEKLFF. DNA of the CDR3: TGTGCCAGCAGCACGGATTTTAGTACAGAGGAAAAACTGTTTTTT.

This chain links TRBV3-1 with TRBJ2-3; 8 bases match TRBD1. The CDR3 totals 20 residues. Germline V gene data show CDR1 as LGHDT and CDR2 as YNNKEL (reference sequence). V was clipped by 2 bases and J by 3 bases; unmatched bases: 19. The CDR3 DNA is TGTGCCAGCAGCCAATCCCGTTCGTGGACAGGGATGATTGAGACAGATACGCAGTATTTT. This gives the protein CASSQSRSWTGMIETDTQYF.

About this clonotype itself: A read error may be the cause here, since a much bigger clone is one base away. The chain joins TRBV2 to TRBJ1-2; D is ambiguous. Germline CDR1 SNHLY, CDR2 FYNNEI. CDR3 length equals 15 residues. V gave up 5 bases and J gave up 4 bases, with 17 bases separating them. CDR3 in DNA: TGTGCCAGCAGTCCCAACCCGACCTCGTCCTATGGCTACACCTTC. It codes for CASSPNPTSSYGYTF.

This clonotype was observed many times. The chain couples TRBV27 to TRBJ2-3, with D hard to call. The CDR3 has 11 residues. CDR1 and CDR2 (germline): MNHEY, SMNVEV (reference sequence). V was pared by 7 bases and J by 2 bases, with 4 bases between. Here the CDR3 DNA reads TGTGCCAGCAAGGACACAGATACGCAGTATTTT. Protein: CASKDTDTQYF.

The chain is built from TRBV2 and TRBJ2-1; no clear D. Trimming removed 5 bases at V and 8 bases at J, with 16 bases between. The CDR3 is 14 amino acids. Germline CDR1 reads SNHLY; CDR2 reads FYNNEI. CDR3 sequence reads: CASSRAGLQYEQFF. Written as DNA, the CDR3 is TGTGCCAGCAGTAGGGCCGGCCTACAGTATGAGCAGTTCTTC.

This chain connects TRBV12-3 or TRBV12-4 to TRBJ1-1, with unresolved D. The V and J ends lost 8 bases and 2 bases respectively, with 21 bases between them. The CDR3 contains 16 residues. CDR3 coding DNA: TGTGCCAGCTCACCTATACGCGGGGAGGCTAACACTGAAGCTTTCTTT. It is translated as CASSPIRGEANTEAFF.

At least ten counts were recorded for this clonotype. The chain is built from TRBV12-3 or TRBV12-4 and TRBJ2-5, with D possibly called TRBD1 or TRBD2 (6 bases each). The V gene lost 6 bases and the J gene lost 1 base, with 12 bases spanning the gap. This CDR3 has 14 amino acids. The CDR3 here is CASSGGNRQETQYF. CDR3 in DNA: TGTGCCAGCAGCGGGGGCAACCGCCAAGAGACCCAGTACTTC.

CDR3 sequence (DNA): TGCAGCTTCTCGAGCCCAGATACCTACGAGCAGTACTTC. As protein: CSFSSPDTYEQYF. The chain carries TRBV29-1 and TRBJ2-7; no clear D. The CDR3 totals 13 residues. V gave up 8 bases and J gave up 2 bases, with 16 bases separating them. CDR1 and CDR2 from the germline V gene are SQVTM and ANQGSEA.

This clonotype has a count of ten or more. This chain links TRBV6-1 with TRBJ1-1; maybe TRBD1 (6 bases). This CDR3 is 14 amino acids long. Trimming took off 6 bases at V and 7 bases at J, with 18 bases between the two ends. In germline, CDR1 is MNHNS, CDR2 SASEGT. In DNA, the CDR3 is TGTGCCAGCAGCACGGACCGGGGGGGCTTTGAAGCTTTCTTT. Translated: CASSTDRGGFEAFF.

V is TRBV5-1 and J is TRBJ2-7; possible D gene TRBD1, 6 bases. Germline loops: CDR1 SGHRS, CDR2 YFSETQ. V shed 0 bases and J shed 6 bases, with 13 bases lying between them. This CDR3 has 14 amino acids. CDR3 region: CASSLAGVRREQYF. DNA for the CDR3: TGCGCCAGCAGCTTGGCAGGGGTGCGACGCGAGCAGTACTTC.

The chain joins TRBV2 to TRBJ2-2; a weak D match, TRBD1 (5 bases). This CDR3 spans 16 amino acids. Germline lookup yields CDR1 SNHLY and CDR2 FYNNEI. V was cut by 2 bases and J by 6 bases, with 16 bases left in between. The CDR3 sequence is CASSEIGRGVAGELFF. CDR3 DNA: TGTGCCAGCAGTGAAATTGGTAGGGGTGTTGCCGGGGAGCTGTTTTTT.

This clonotype was recorded many times. The chain links TRBV12-3 or TRBV12-4 to TRBJ2-3; 11 positions agree with TRBD2. The CDR3 contains 18 residues. V shed 1 base, J shed 3 bases, and the junction held 9 bases outside the gene matches. The CDR3 DNA follows: TGTGCCAGCAGTTTAGGACTAGCGGGACGTTACCTAACAGATACGCAGTATTTT. Its translation is CASSLGLAGRYLTDTQYF.

This clonotype was seen repeatedly, ten times or more. The chain is built from TRBV20-1 and TRBJ1-4, with 9 bases fitting TRBD1. The germline V gene encodes CDR1 DFQATT and CDR2 SNEGSKA (reference sequence). V lost 2 bases, J lost 3 bases, and 13 bases stayed unmatched. The CDR3 contains 18 residues. CDR3 protein: CSARTGTGNGWANEKLFF. CDR3 in DNA: TGCAGTGCTAGAACCGGGACAGGGAACGGTTGGGCTAATGAAAAACTGTTTTTT.

CDR3 sequence reads: CASSQEGFQWGTQYF. The CDR3 nucleotides read TGTGCCAGCAGCCAAGAAGGGTTCCAATGGGGGACCCAGTACTTC. This chain links TRBV6-1 with TRBJ2-1; D gene uncertain. The assigned J gene may be wrong: the sequence end matches TRBJ2-5 better. CDR3 length equals 15 residues. CDR1 and CDR2 (germline): MNHNS, SASEGT.

V usage is TRBV4-3 and J usage is TRBJ2-2; 12 positions match TRBD2. Germline lookup yields CDR1 LGHNA and CDR2 YSLEER. CDR3 size: 18 residues. The trim removed 2 bases at V and 5 bases at J, leaving 9 bases unmatched. CDR3 amino acids: CASSQPTSGSGGTGELFF. Here the CDR3 DNA reads TGCGCCAGCAGCCAACCGACTAGCGGGAGCGGGGGGACCGGGGAGCTGTTTTTT.

This clonotype was observed a single time. The chain links TRBV7-2 to TRBJ1-6; 11 nucleotides line up with TRBD1. Looked up from germline, CDR1 is SGHTA and CDR2 is FQGNSA. V dropped 6 bases and J dropped 10; count of bases not matched to a gene: 8. This CDR3 is 15 amino acids long. CDR3 nucleotides: TGTGCCAGCAGTTCCCCGGGACAGGGGGGGTCACCCCTCCACTTT. The encoded protein is CASSSPGQGGSPLHF.

This clonotype was seen at least ten times. V gene TRBV10-3 combines with J gene TRBJ2-7; D is ambiguous. This CDR3 contains 11 residues. Germline values: CDR1 ENHRY, CDR2 SYGVKD. The V and J ends lost 2 bases and 5 bases respectively, with 4 bases between them. The CDR3: CAISEGNEQYF. CDR3 nucleotide sequence: TGTGCCATCAGTGAGGGGAACGAGCAGTACTTC.

The table lists this clonotype with many counts. The chain links TRBV9 to TRBJ2-1, with D possibly matching TRBD2 (5 bases). Germline CDR1 reads SGDLS; CDR2 reads YYNGEE. The CDR3 length is 13 residues. Trimming took off 3 bases at V and 10 bases at J, with 14 bases between the two ends. The CDR3 is CASSADPPSEQFF. As DNA, the CDR3 is TGTGCCAGCAGCGCCGACCCGCCTAGCGAGCAGTTCTTC.